The 3 T cell receptor beta chains below were found in one sample sequenced in a study of regulatory T cells in long-lasting Graves disease. Time point specified: persistent/refractory GD, antithyroid drugs over 5 years with positive TRAb. Construction of the TCR library relied on RNA isolated from PBMCs. CDR3 regions were amplified by Arm-PCR using iRepertoire HTBI primers to build TCR beta libraries. TCRdb re-called the multiplex PCR reads through MiXCR, storing one row per CDR3 protein. Of 300,000 to 500,000 distinct CDR3 sequences in the sample, 20% were seen once. Sequenced material: peripheral blood mononuclear cells (PBMCs), taken when the disease was refractory, from a patient treated with antithyroid drugs. The receptors shown here come from a female donor with Graves disease.

The V call is TRBV9, the J call TRBJ2-4; possible D gene TRBD2, 6 bases. Germline CDR1 is SGDLS and CDR2 is YYNGEE. V lost 2 bases and J 2 bases, leaving 11 bases between the germline ends. The CDR3 sequence is 15 residues long. The DNA of the CDR3 is TGTGCCAGCAGCGTGACGGGGGACTCCAAAAACATTCAGTACTTC. Translating it yields CASSVTGDSKNIQYF.

This clonotype was counted at least ten times. The chain is built from TRBV20-1 and TRBJ2-1; possible D gene TRBD1, 6 bases. V was cut by 1 base and J by 0 bases, with 13 bases left in between. This CDR3 is 16 amino acids long. Looked up from germline, CDR1 is DFQATT and CDR2 is SNEGSKA (reference sequence). CDR3 amino acids: CSARVQGGSSYNEQFF. The CDR3 DNA reads TGCAGTGCTAGAGTACAGGGTGGGAGCTCCTACAATGAGCAGTTCTTC.

This clonotype has at least ten counts. The rearrangement joins TRBV20-1 to TRBJ2-5, with a weak D call TRBD2 (5 bases). CDR1 is DFQATT, CDR2 SNEGSKA, per germline (reference sequence). The CDR3 spans 13 residues. V dropped 1 base and J dropped 5 bases, with 11 bases sitting between them. The CDR3 nucleotides are TGCAGTGCTAGAGTAGGTAGGAGGGAGACCCAGTACTTC. Amino acid sequence: CSARVGRRETQYF.